This T cell receptor beta chain originates from a study of T cell repertoires in aging, cancer and after chemotherapy. Findings and caveats of the study: Across the chemotherapy interval, each cancer cohort showed higher median generation probability, suggesting thymic rebound.

A mixed TRB-A/B primer pool amplified rearranged TRB by multiplex touch-down PCR. TCRdb ran MiXCR on the multiplex PCR reads and lists one entry per CDR3 protein. The table lists about 4,600 distinct CDR3 sequences, 21% of them singletons. The germline gives CDR1 MNHNS, CDR2 SASEGT. The CDR3 is 13 amino acids. The V and J ends lost 6 bases and 4 bases, in that order; junction bases with no gene match: 2. The template was genomic DNA from peripheral blood, not RNA. In the case of this clonotype: What it binds is unknown.

The receptor's source is a human donor with a blood cancer. The chain links TRBV6-1 to TRBJ1-3; 8 bases are shared with TRBD1. The specimen sequenced was blood. As DNA, the CDR3 is TGTGCCAGCAGGCGACAGGGGGGAAACACCATATATTTT. Its protein product is CASRRQGGNTIYF.